This T cell receptor beta chain emerged from a study of shared clonotypes between healthy human individuals. Study at large: Per donor, CD8 memory used one plate, CD8 naive used two, CD4 memory used three and CD4 naive used three.

CD45RO-negative, CCR7-positively selected cells formed the naive CD8 fraction, excluding terminally differentiated effector memory CD45RA+ cells. The assay was immunoSEQ multiplex PCR, and TCRdb's table has in-frame clones only and misses some. This table holds about 2.1 million clones, over 85% found once. CDR1 is SEHNR and CDR2 is FQNEAQ in the germline V gene (reference sequence). V lost 7 bases, J lost 8 bases, and 8 bases stayed unmatched. CDR3 size: 16 residues. The receptor's source is a young man in good health. Some clones in this sample may be carry-over from other donors' samples. Sequenced sample: naive CD8+ T cells from PBMCs. The J gene is TRBJ2-1, the V gene TRBV7-9; 16 nucleotides agree with TRBD2. Here the CDR3 DNA reads TGTGCCAGCACCGTTGCCGGGACTAGCGGGAGGGATGAGCAGTTCTTC. Translated: CASTVAGTSGRDEQFF. The whole variable domain, remainder taken from reference TRBV7-9 and TRBJ2-1, is DTGVSQNPRHKITKRGQNVTFRCDPISEHNRLYWYRQTLGQGPEFLTYFQNEAQLEKSRLLSDRFSAERPKGSFSTLEIQRTEQGDSAMYLCASTVAGTSGRDEQFFGPGTRLTVL.